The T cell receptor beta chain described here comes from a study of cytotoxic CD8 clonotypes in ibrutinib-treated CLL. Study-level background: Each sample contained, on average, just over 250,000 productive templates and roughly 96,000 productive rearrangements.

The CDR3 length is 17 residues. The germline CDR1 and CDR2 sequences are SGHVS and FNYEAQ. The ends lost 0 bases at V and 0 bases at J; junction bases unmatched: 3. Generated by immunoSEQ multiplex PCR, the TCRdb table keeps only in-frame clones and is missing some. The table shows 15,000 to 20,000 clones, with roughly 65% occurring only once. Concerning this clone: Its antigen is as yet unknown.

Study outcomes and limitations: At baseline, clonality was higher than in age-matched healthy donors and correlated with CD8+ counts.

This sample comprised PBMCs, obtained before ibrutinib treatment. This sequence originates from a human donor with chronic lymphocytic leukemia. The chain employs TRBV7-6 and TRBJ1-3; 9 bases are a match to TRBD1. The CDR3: CASSLAGQGSSGNTIYF. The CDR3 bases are TGTGCCAGCAGCTTAGCGGGACAGGGATCCTCTGGAAACACCATATATTTT.